In this sample, the clone carrying this T cell receptor beta chain turned up once. These data originate in a study of cytomegalovirus exposure and HLA in healthy donors. This CDR3 has 13 amino acids. Trimming stripped 0 bases from V and 5 bases from J, with 8 bases between. Per the germline V gene, CDR1 is SGHNT and CDR2 is YYREEE (reference sequence). The PCR ran on 60 Vbeta and 13 Jbeta primers. Here immunoSEQ multiplex PCR was the method, and the copy in TCRdb shows in-frame clones only, minus some. The repertoire has roughly 80,000 clones, 74% of them found once; the top ten carry 6% to 8%. V usage is TRBV5-4 and J usage is TRBJ1-2; possible D gene TRBD1, 5 bases. Sequenced sample: PBMCs. The TCR was taken from a woman aged 50 to 60 in good health and CMV-seropositive. CDR3: CASSLEGEYGYTF. The CDR3 DNA follows: TGTGCCAGCAGCTTGGAAGGGGAATATGGCTACACCTTC.